Shown below are 15 T cell receptor beta chains from a single sample sequenced in a study of blood T cell repertoires in COVID-19. Method: immunoSEQ multiplex PCR; TCRdb's copy keeps in-frame clones and lacks some. The sample carries 150,000 or so clones, around 79% recorded once. What was sequenced was PBMCs or T cells enriched from blood (not recorded which). The source is a man between 45 and 60 years old who had recovered from COVID-19.

The chain is built from TRBV25-1 and TRBJ1-4; D gene uncertain. The CDR3 sequence is 15 residues long. The germline V gene has CDR1 MGHDK and CDR2 SYGVNS. Between the trimmed V and J ends, which lost 4 bases and 0 bases, there was a span of 9 bases. The CDR3 DNA follows: TGTGCCAGCAGTGGCCACGGGTCAACTAATGAAAAACTGTTTTTT. This sequence encodes CASSGHGSTNEKLFF.

The chain carries TRBV7-8 and TRBJ2-2; no firm D call. The CDR3 extends over 14 amino acids. Germline CDR1 SGHVS, CDR2 FQNEAQ. Trimming removed 3 bases at V and 2 bases at J, with 7 bases between. The CDR3 is CASSFATNTGELFF. In DNA form, the CDR3 reads TGTGCCAGCAGCTTTGCGACAAACACCGGGGAGCTGTTTTTT.

The chain joins TRBV19 to TRBJ1-1; possible D gene TRBD1, 5 bases. CDR3 length: 15 amino acids. The germline V and J ends were trimmed by 0 bases and 4 bases, with 12 bases remaining between them. Per the germline V gene, CDR1 is LNHDA and CDR2 is SQIVND (reference sequence). The CDR3 DNA follows: TGTGCCAGTAGTATAGACCCCAGTGGGGCCACTGAAGCTTTCTTT. This translates into CASSIDPSGATEAFF.

Points on this clone: Other DNA sequences in this sample translate to the same CDR3. The chain combines TRBV12-3 or TRBV12-4 with TRBJ2-1; D unresolved. The CDR3 is made up of 11 amino acids. V was shortened by 3 bases and J by 7 bases, with 4 bases between the two germline ends. The CDR3 DNA follows: TGTGCCAGCAGTTTCAGTAATGAGCAGTTCTTC. It yields the protein CASSFSNEQFF.

This clone was seen more than once but under ten times. The chain links TRBV6-5 to TRBJ2-5; TRBD1 might be the D (5 bases). Trimming left V 6 bases short and J 2 bases short, with 10 bases between. CDR3 length equals 13 residues. Per germline, CDR1 MNHEY and CDR2 SVGAGI. The CDR3 reads CASRITGQETQYF. The CDR3, as DNA: TGTGCCAGCAGGATTACAGGTCAAGAGACCCAGTACTTC.

J is TRBJ1-1 and V is TRBV28; no clear D. This CDR3 region has 13 residues. V lost 2 bases and J 6 bases, leaving 10 bases between the germline ends. The germline V gene encodes CDR1 MDHEN and CDR2 SYDVKM. The CDR3, as DNA: TGTGCCAGCAGTTTACAGGCGTCCGCTGAAGCTTTCTTT. Its protein is CASSLQASAEAFF.

The chain carries TRBV19 and TRBJ1-4; D possibly corresponds to TRBD1 (6 bases). CDR3 length: 14 amino acids. Between the trimmed V and J ends, which lost 7 bases and 2 bases, there was a span of 11 bases. The germline V gene encodes CDR1 LNHDA and CDR2 SQIVND (reference sequence). In DNA, the CDR3 is TGTGCCAGTACCGCCCAGGGGACTAATGAAAAACTGTTTTTT. Translation: CASTAQGTNEKLFF.

The chain is built from TRBV24-1 and TRBJ2-2, with TRBD1 matching 8 bases. The CDR3 extends over 19 amino acids. Germline V lookup: CDR1 KGHDR, CDR2 SFDVKD. Germline trimming cut 2 bases from V and 4 bases from J; bases unmatched to any gene: 14. CDR3: CATSDWTGRGSGPTGELFF. CDR3 coding DNA: TGTGCCACCAGTGATTGGACAGGGCGGGGTAGCGGACCCACCGGGGAGCTGTTTTTT.

This chain uses TRBV7-2 with TRBJ2-5, with 8 bases that match TRBD1. This CDR3 is built from 15 residues. Germline-derived CDR1 and CDR2 are SGHTA and FQGNSA. J lost 5 bases, V lost 4 bases, and 9 bases had no gene match. CDR3 coding DNA: TGTGCCAGCAGCTCAACCCCCAGGGGGCGGGAGACCCAGTACTTC. Its protein is CASSSTPRGRETQYF.

The rearrangement uses TRBV5-6 and TRBJ2-7; 10 bases are a match to TRBD1. CDR1 SGHDT and CDR2 YYEEEE come from the germline V gene. Germline trimming cut 2 bases from V and 3 bases from J; bases unmatched to any gene: 2. CDR3 length: 14 amino acids. CDR3 sequence reads: CASSFGTGVYEQYF. The DNA of the CDR3 is TGTGCCAGCAGCTTCGGGACAGGGGTCTACGAGCAGTACTTC. Variable domain in full (rest from reference TRBV5-6 and TRBJ2-7): DAGVTQSPTHLIKTRGQQVTLRCSPKSGHDTVSWYQQALGQGPQFIFQYYEEEERQRGNFPDRFSGHQFPNYSSELNVNALLLGDSALYLCASSFGTGVYEQYFGPGTRLTVT.

The rearrangement joins TRBV5-6 to TRBJ1-5; D possibly corresponds to TRBD1 (6 bases). Trimming took off 3 bases at V and 3 bases at J, with 16 bases between the two ends. Germline V lookup: CDR1 SGHDT, CDR2 YYEEEE. The CDR3 has 16 amino acids. The CDR3 DNA follows: TGTGCCAGCAGCTCAACGACGACAGGACCCAATCAGCCCCAGCATTTT. Amino acid sequence: CASSSTTTGPNQPQHF.

The rearrangement links TRBV28 to TRBJ1-6; possibly TRBD1 for D (6 bases). V shed 6 bases and J shed 7 bases, with 16 bases lying between them. The CDR3 consists of 15 residues. CDR1 and CDR2 (germline): MDHEN, SYDVKM. The chain's CDR3 is CASRFFGGDNSPLHF. The CDR3, as DNA: TGTGCCAGCAGGTTCTTTGGGGGCGACAATTCACCCCTCCACTTT. The full variable domain, rest sourced from reference TRBV28 and TRBJ1-6, is DVKVTQSSRYLVKRTGEKVFLECVQDMDHENMFWYRQDPGLGLRLIYFSYDVKMKEKGDIPEGYSVSREKKERFSLILESASTNQTSMYLCASRFFGGDNSPLHFGNGTRLTVT.

The V call is TRBV20-1, the J call TRBJ1-1, with D possibly matching TRBD1 (5 bases). The V and J ends lost 3 bases and 7 bases respectively, with 12 bases between them. Germline assignment: CDR1 DFQATT and CDR2 SNEGSKA (reference sequence). This CDR3 is 12 amino acids long. The CDR3 reads CSASRGINEAFF. For the CDR3, the DNA is TGCAGTGCTAGTCGGGGGATAAATGAAGCTTTCTTT.

This clone was observed once. The rearrangement uses TRBV7-8 and TRBJ2-7; TRBD2 agrees at 13 bases. V was pared by 5 bases and J by 4 bases, with 5 bases of the junction left unmatched. Germline V gene data show CDR1 as SGHVS and CDR2 as FQNEAQ. This CDR3 contains 15 residues. This chain's CDR3 is CASSSGLAGVYEQYF. CDR3 in DNA: TGTGCCAGCAGCAGCGGACTAGCGGGGGTGTACGAGCAGTACTTC.

V usage is TRBV5-1 and J usage is TRBJ1-1, with 7 bases aligning to TRBD1. With V trimmed by 4 bases and J by 3 bases, 9 bases remained unmatched. The germline V gene has CDR1 SGHRS and CDR2 YFSETQ. The CDR3 extends over 15 amino acids. The CDR3 DNA is TGCGCCAGCAGCCCCCCGACAGGGCTTGACACTGAAGCTTTCTTT. This codes for CASSPPTGLDTEAFF.